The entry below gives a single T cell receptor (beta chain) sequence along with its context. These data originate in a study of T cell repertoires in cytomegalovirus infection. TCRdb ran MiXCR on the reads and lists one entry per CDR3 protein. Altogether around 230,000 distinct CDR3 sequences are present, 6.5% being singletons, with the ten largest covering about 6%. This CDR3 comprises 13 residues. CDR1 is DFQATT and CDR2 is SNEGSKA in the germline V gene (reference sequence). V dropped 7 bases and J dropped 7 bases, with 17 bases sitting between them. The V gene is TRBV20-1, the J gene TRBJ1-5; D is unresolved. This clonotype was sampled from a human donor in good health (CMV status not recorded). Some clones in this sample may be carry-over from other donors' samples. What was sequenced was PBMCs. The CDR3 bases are TGCAGTGGGAGAGAGGCAGGAAGCCAGCCCCAGCATTTT. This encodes CSGREAGSQPQHF.